These 2 T cell receptor beta chains share one sample of origin, sequenced in a study of blood T cell repertoires in COVID-19. TCRdb's copy holds only in-frame clones and misses some; the assay was immunoSEQ multiplex PCR. The sample has 110,000 or so clones, around 82% seen once. What was sequenced was peripheral blood. The receptor source for this set is a woman in her 50s with acute or convalescent COVID-19.

CDR3 in amino acids: CASSSRGRNTEAFF. CDR3 DNA sequence: TGTGCCAGCAGTTCTCGGGGAAGGAACACTGAAGCTTTCTTT. The V and J genes are TRBV6-5 and TRBJ1-1, with D uncertain. With 4 bases removed from V and 1 base from J, the gap between germline ends came to 10 bases. The CDR3 spans 14 residues. CDR1 and CDR2 (germline): MNHEY, SVGAGI.

This rearrangement joins TRBV7-8 to TRBJ1-3; TRBD1 might be the D (6 bases). From germline, CDR1 is SGHVS and CDR2 FQNEAQ. V lost 1 base and J 0 bases, leaving 10 bases between the germline ends. The CDR3 is made up of 16 amino acids. The CDR3: CASSLGTQGSGNTIYF. The CDR3 DNA reads TGTGCCAGCAGCTTAGGTACACAGGGCTCTGGAAACACCATATATTTT.